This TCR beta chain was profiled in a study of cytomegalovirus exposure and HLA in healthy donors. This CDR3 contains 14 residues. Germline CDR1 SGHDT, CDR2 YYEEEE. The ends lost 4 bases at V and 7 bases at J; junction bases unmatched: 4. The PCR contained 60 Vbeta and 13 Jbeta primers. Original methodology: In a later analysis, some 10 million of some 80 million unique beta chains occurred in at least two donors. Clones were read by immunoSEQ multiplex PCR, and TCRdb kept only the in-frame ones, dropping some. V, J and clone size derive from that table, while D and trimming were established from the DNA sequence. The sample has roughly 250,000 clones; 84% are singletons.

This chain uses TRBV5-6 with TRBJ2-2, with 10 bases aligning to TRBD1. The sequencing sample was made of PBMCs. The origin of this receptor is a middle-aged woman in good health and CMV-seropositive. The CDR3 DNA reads TGTGCCAGCAGCGACAGGGGGCGGAGCGGGGAGCTGTTTTTT. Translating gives CASSDRGRSGELFF.